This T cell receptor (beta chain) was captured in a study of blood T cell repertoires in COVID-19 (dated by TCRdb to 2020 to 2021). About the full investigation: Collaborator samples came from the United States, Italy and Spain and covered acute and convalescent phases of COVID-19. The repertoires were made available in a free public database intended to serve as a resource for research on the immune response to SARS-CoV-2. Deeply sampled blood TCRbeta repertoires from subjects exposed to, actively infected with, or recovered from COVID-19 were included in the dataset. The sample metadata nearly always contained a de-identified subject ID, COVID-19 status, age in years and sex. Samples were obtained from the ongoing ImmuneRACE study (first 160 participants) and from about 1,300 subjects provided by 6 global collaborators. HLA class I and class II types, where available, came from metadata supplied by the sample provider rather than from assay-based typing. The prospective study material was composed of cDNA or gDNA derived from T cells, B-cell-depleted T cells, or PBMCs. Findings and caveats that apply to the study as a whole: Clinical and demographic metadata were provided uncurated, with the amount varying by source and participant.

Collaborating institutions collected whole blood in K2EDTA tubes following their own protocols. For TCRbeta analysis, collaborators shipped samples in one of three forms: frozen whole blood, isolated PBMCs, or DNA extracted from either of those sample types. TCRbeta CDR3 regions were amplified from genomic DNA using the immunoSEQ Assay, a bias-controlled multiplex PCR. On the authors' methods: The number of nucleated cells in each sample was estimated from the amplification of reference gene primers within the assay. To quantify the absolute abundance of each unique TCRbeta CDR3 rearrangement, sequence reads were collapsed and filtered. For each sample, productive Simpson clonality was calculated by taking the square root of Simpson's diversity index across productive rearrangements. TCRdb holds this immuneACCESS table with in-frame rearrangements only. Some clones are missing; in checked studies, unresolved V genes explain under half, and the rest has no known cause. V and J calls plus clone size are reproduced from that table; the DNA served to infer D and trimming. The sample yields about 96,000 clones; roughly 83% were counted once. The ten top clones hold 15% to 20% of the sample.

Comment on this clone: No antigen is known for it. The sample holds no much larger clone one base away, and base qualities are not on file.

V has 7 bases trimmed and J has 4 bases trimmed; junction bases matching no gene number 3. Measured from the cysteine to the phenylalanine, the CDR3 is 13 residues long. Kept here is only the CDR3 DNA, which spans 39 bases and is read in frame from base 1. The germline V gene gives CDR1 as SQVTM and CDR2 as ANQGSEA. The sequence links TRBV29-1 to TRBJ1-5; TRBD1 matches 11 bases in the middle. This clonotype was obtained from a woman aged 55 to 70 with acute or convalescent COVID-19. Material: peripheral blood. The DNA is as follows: TGCAGCGCTGGGGACAGGGGGAATCAGCCCCAGCATTTT. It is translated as CSAGDRGNQPQHF.